Listed below are T cell receptor beta chains from one sample, sequenced in a study of blood T cell repertoires in COVID-19. Assay used: immunoSEQ multiplex PCR; TCRdb lists only in-frame clones, some missing. Among 150,000 or so clones listed, 85% to 95% were seen once. Specimen: peripheral blood. The receptors come from a man in his forties or fifties with acute or convalescent COVID-19. Each CDR3 is given with its conserved first and last residue. D genes are given only for firm matches. The listing skips clone size in some rows; elsewhere it reads once, few, many or a size class.

J gene: TRBJ2-7
clone size: -
V gene: TRBV28
D gene: -
CDR3 DNA: TGTGCCAGCAGTCTCCCCCTCTACGAGCAGTACTTC
CDR3 protein: CASSLPLYEQYF

J gene: TRBJ2-3
clone size: -
V gene: TRBV7-2
D gene: -
CDR3 DNA: TGTGCCAGCAGCTTTTCGGGGGTTAGCACAGATACGCAGTATTTT
CDR3 protein: CASSFSGVSTDTQYF

J gene: TRBJ1-6
clone size: -
V gene: TRBV6-5
D gene: TRBD1
CDR3 DNA: TGTGCCAGCAGTTTGACAGGGGAGGACTCACCCCTCCACTTT
CDR3 protein: CASSLTGEDSPLHF

J gene: TRBJ2-3
clone size: -
V gene: TRBV11-2
D gene: TRBD2
CDR3 DNA: TGTGCCAGCAGCTTAGATGTTGCGGGAGGGCAAGATACGCAGTATTTT
CDR3 protein: CASSLDVAGGQDTQYF

J gene: TRBJ2-7
clone size: once
V gene: TRBV18
D gene: TRBD2
CDR3 DNA: TGTGCCAGCTCACCCCCCTCGGCTAGCGGGAGGGAATACGAGCAGTACTTC
CDR3 protein: CASSPPSASGREYEQYF

J gene: TRBJ2-3
clone size: -
V gene: TRBV7-9
D gene: TRBD2
CDR3 DNA: TGTGCCAGCAGCTTAGCCGGGGCGGGAGATACGGCAGATACGCAGTATTTT
CDR3 protein: CASSLAGAGDTADTQYF

J gene: TRBJ2-5
clone size: -
V gene: TRBV19
D gene: TRBD1
CDR3 DNA: TGTGCCAGTATGGTGACAGGGGTAGGGGGAGAGACCCAGTACTTC
CDR3 protein: CASMVTGVGGETQYF

J gene: TRBJ2-2
clone size: -
V gene: TRBV18
D gene: -
CDR3 DNA: TGTGCCAGCTCATCTCCCGGGACATCGAACACCGGGGAGCTGTTTTTT
CDR3 protein: CASSSPGTSNTGELFF

J gene: TRBJ1-1
clone size: once
V gene: TRBV6-6
D gene: -
CDR3 DNA: TGTGCCAGCAGACGGGAGAGTACCACTGAAGCTTTCTTT
CDR3 protein: CASRRESTTEAFF

J gene: TRBJ2-2
clone size: -
V gene: TRBV5-1
D gene: TRBD2
CDR3 DNA: TGCGCCAGCAGCGCGGAGCGGGAGGGCTATTACACCGGGGAGCTGTTTTTT
CDR3 protein: CASSAEREGYYTGELFF

J gene: TRBJ1-2
clone size: -
V gene: TRBV7-8
D gene: -
CDR3 DNA: TGTGCCAGCAGCCTCAATACCCAGTCTGGCTACACCTTC
CDR3 protein: CASSLNTQSGYTF

J gene: TRBJ2-3
clone size: -
V gene: TRBV7-2
D gene: TRBD2
CDR3 DNA: TGTGCCAGCAGGGTATGGACTAGCGGCACAGATACGCAGTATTTT
CDR3 protein: CASRVWTSGTDTQYF

J gene: TRBJ2-6
clone size: -
V gene: TRBV11-2
D gene: -
CDR3 DNA: TGTGCCAGCAGCTTAAGGCTGGTGGCCAGGGGCTCTGGGGCCAACGTCCTGACTTTC
CDR3 protein: CASSLRLVARGSGANVLTF